The 10 T cell receptor beta chains below all came from one sample that was sequenced in a study of T cell clonotyping in hematopoietic cell transplantation. Some clones are missing from TCRdb's copy, which holds only in-frame ones; the method was immunoSEQ multiplex PCR. The sample shows 15,000 to 20,000 clones, under 90% of them seen only once. The specimen was PBMCs, collected 100 days after allogeneic stem cell transplant. The source is a male patient between 55 and 70 years old who had an allogeneic stem cell transplant from a related donor, so the T cells may come from the graft donor. Some clones in this sample may be carry-over from other donors' samples.

This clone has a single count. The V and J genes are TRBV19 and TRBJ1-5; unclear D gene. Germline CDR1 and CDR2: LNHDA and SQIVND (reference sequence). The CDR3 is made up of 12 amino acids. Trimming took 7 bases from V and 2 from J, leaving 6 bases between them. The DNA for the CDR3 is TGTGCCAGTACATGGGGCAATCAGCCCCAGCATTTT. It encodes CASTWGNQPQHF.

The V and J genes are TRBV4-3 and TRBJ2-3; TRBD2 matches 10 bases. This CDR3 spans 19 amino acids. The V segment lost 1 base and the J segment 0 bases; nucleotides outside the gene matches: 10. The germline gives CDR1 LGHNA, CDR2 YSLEER. The CDR3 region has the DNA TGCGCCAGCAGCCAAGGGGGTCTAGCGGGGGTTTTTAGCACAGATACGCAGTATTTT. Encoded protein: CASSQGGLAGVFSTDTQYF.

V gene TRBV11-3 combines with J gene TRBJ2-2; D perhaps matches TRBD1 (5 bases). V lost 4 bases and J lost 4, with 13 bases in between. CDR1 is SGHNT and CDR2 is YENEEA in the germline V gene. The length of the CDR3 is 15 residues. CDR3 sequence: CASSSPGQGTGELFF. The CDR3 coding sequence is TGTGCCAGCAGCTCACCCGGGCAGGGCACCGGGGAGCTGTTTTTT. The full variable domain, completed using reference TRBV11-3 and TRBJ2-2, is EAGVVQSPRYKIIEKKQPVAFWCNPISGHNTLYWYLQNLGQGPELLIRYENEEAVDDSQLPKDRFSAERLKGVDSTLKIQPAELGDSAVYLCASSSPGQGTGELFFGEGSRLTVL.

This chain uses TRBV5-1 with TRBJ1-2; 7 bases align to TRBD1. V shed 0 bases, J shed 1 base, and the junction held 3 bases outside the gene matches. CDR3 size: 15 residues. Germline loops: CDR1 SGHRS, CDR2 YFSETQ. The chain's CDR3 is CASSLGGGGNYGYTF. CDR3 nucleotide sequence: TGCGCCAGCAGCTTGGGAGGGGGCGGTAACTATGGCTACACCTTC. The whole variable domain, filled in from reference TRBV5-1 and TRBJ1-2, reads KAGVTQTPRYLIKTRGQQVTLSCSPISGHRSVSWYQQTPGQGLQFLFEYFSETQRNKGNFPGRFSGRQFSNSRSEMNVSTLELGDSALYLCASSLGGGGNYGYTFGSGTRLTVV.

The chain joins TRBV18 to TRBJ1-5; 7 nucleotides line up with TRBD1. This CDR3 is 14 amino acids long. Germline trimming cut 5 bases from V and 0 bases from J; bases unmatched to any gene: 1. Germline V gene data show CDR1 as KGHSH and CDR2 as LQKENI. The CDR3 spells CASSDRVSNQPQHF. As DNA, the CDR3 is TGTGCCAGCTCAGACAGGGTTAGCAATCAGCCCCAGCATTTT.

This rearrangement joins TRBV27 to TRBJ1-1; D gene uncertain. V lost 2 bases and J 0 bases, leaving 4 bases between the germline ends. The CDR3 contains 13 residues. Germline assignment: CDR1 MNHEY and CDR2 SMNVEV (reference sequence). CDR3 in amino acids: CASSLILNTEAFF. The CDR3 DNA reads as TGTGCCAGCAGTTTAATACTGAACACTGAAGCTTTCTTT.

This clone was seen only a few times. The chain carries TRBV16 and TRBJ2-7; weak D call: TRBD2 (5 bases). The CDR3 length is 14 residues. The V and J ends lost 0 bases and 0 bases respectively, with 6 bases between them. The germline CDR1 and CDR2 sequences are KGHSY and FQNENV. DNA of the CDR3: TGTGCCAGCAGCCAATCCAGCGGCTCCTACGAGCAGTACTTC. Translating it yields CASSQSSGSYEQYF.

The genes are TRBV7-8 and TRBJ2-4; TRBD2 aligns across 8 bases. Germline V lookup: CDR1 SGHVS, CDR2 FQNEAQ. With V trimmed by 6 bases and J by 6 bases, 19 bases remained unmatched. The length of the CDR3 is 18 residues. CDR3 DNA: TGTGCCAGCAGTTCCCCGGCCAATGGCGGGGGGATGGTAAACATTCAGTACTTC. Protein sequence: CASSSPANGGGMVNIQYF.

V usage is TRBV7-2 and J usage is TRBJ2-7; tentative D call: TRBD2 (5 bases). Germline lookup yields CDR1 SGHTA and CDR2 FQGNSA. CDR3 size: 14 residues. Trimming shortened V by 3 bases and J by 0 bases, and 9 bases separated the two germline ends. The chain's CDR3 is CASSFERPSYEQYF. The CDR3 DNA follows: TGTGCCAGCAGCTTTGAGCGGCCCTCCTACGAGCAGTACTTC.

The chain has TRBV6-6 and TRBJ2-2; D uncertain. This CDR3 region has 12 residues. The V end lost 7 bases, the J end lost 6 bases, and 9 bases lay between the germline ends. Germline V gives CDR1 MNHNY, CDR2 SVGAGI (reference sequence). CDR3 bases: TGTGCCAGCACCAGAGAGTCCGGGGAGCTGTTTTTT. Protein: CASTRESGELFF.